The sample holds many counts of the clone carrying this TCR beta chain. Quantitative 5'-RACE was performed with molecular barcodes, and it yielded the TCR beta libraries. TCRdb processed the 5' RACE reads anew with MiXCR; each CDR3 protein has one entry. The data contain about 190,000 distinct CDR3 sequences, over 10% of them singletons. The data derive from a study of CD8 T cells in ankylosing spondylitis. Unmatched junction bases numbered 6, after V lost 2 bases and J lost 5 bases. The CDR3 totals 14 residues. The germline CDR1 and CDR2 sequences are MDHEN and SYDVKM. Material for sequencing was blood, either unsorted or a sorted T cell fraction (not recorded which). The clonotype was recovered from a female donor with ankylosing spondylitis or in good health (not recorded which). The chain links TRBV28 to TRBJ2-7, with 7 positions matching TRBD1. CDR3 protein: CASSLDRVSDEQYF. The CDR3 DNA follows: TGTGCCAGCAGTTTAGACAGGGTTTCGGACGAGCAGTACTTC.